This TCR beta chain was profiled in a study of shared clonotypes between healthy human individuals. Study as a whole: Donors were a couple of women and a few men aged 18 to 49. General observations from the study: Only blood was sampled, and tissue TCR repertoires likely differ from blood ones.

This was a deep-level run. Assay: immunoSEQ multiplex PCR; the TCRdb copy retains only in-frame clones and omits some. The sample consists of more than 1.2 million clones, 98% to 99% of them appearing once. The donor population consisted of healthy HIV-negative adults with no recent acute infections or vaccinations. The CDR3 consists of 14 residues. Germline V lookup: CDR1 SGHTA, CDR2 FQGNSA. V lost 5 bases, J lost 6 bases, and 5 bases stayed unmatched. This clone has only one observation. Its antigen is still unknown. The sample consisted of naive CD4+ T cells sorted from blood. The sample's subset: CD45RA+ positively selected. This clonotype originated in a man aged 25 to 45 in good health. The chain links TRBV7-2 to TRBJ2-1; TRBD2 agrees at 9 bases. The CDR3 protein is CASSLSGRSNEQFF. In DNA form, the CDR3 reads TGTGCCAGCAGCCTCAGCGGGAGGTCCAATGAGCAGTTCTTC.